The 7 T cell receptor beta chains reported below all come from one sample, sequenced in a study of cytomegalovirus exposure and HLA in healthy donors. Generated by immunoSEQ multiplex PCR, the TCRdb table keeps only in-frame clones and is missing some. Among some 260,000 clones listed, 90% were seen once. The sample comprised PBMCs. Receptor source: a woman in her twenties or thirties in good health and CMV-seronegative.

Notes on this clone: At one boundary the junction diverges from the germline segment, which might be a read error. This chain connects TRBV2 to TRBJ2-5; possible D gene TRBD2, 6 bases. From germline, CDR1 is SNHLY and CDR2 FYNNEI. This CDR3 comprises 14 residues. The CDR3 here is CASSAGLGKDTQYF. The CDR3 DNA reads as TGTGCCAGCAGTGCGGGACTCGGAAAAGATACCCAGTACTTC.

The chain links TRBV7-2 to TRBJ2-2; D possibly matches TRBD1 or TRBD2 (9 bases each). The CDR3 spans 18 residues. Germline V gene lookup returns CDR1 SGHTA and CDR2 FQGNSA. The V end lost 3 bases, the J end lost 2 bases, and 19 bases lay between the germline ends. The CDR3 protein is CASSFYRGLAGNTGELFF. The DNA of the CDR3 is TGTGCCAGCAGCTTTTACAGGGGGCTAGCGGGAAACACCGGGGAGCTGTTTTTT. The variable domain in full, completed from reference TRBV7-2 and TRBJ2-2, reads GAGVSQSPSNKVTEKGKDVELRCDPISGHTALYWYRQSLGQGLEFLIYFQGNSAPDKSGLPSDRFSAERTGGSVSTLTIQRTQQEDSAVYLCASSFYRGLAGNTGELFFGEGSRLTVL.

The V and J genes are TRBV7-8 and TRBJ2-7; TRBD2 is a possible D gene (5 bases). Trimming removed 1 base at V and 7 bases at J, with 20 bases between. CDR3 length: 16 amino acids. Germline V gives CDR1 SGHVS, CDR2 FQNEAQ. CDR3 sequence reads: CASSLVGQTNRGEQYF. The CDR3 coding sequence is TGTGCCAGCAGCTTAGTCGGGCAAACTAACCGGGGAGAGCAGTACTTC.

The J gene is TRBJ1-2, the V gene TRBV30; D may be TRBD1 (5 bases). Germline V lookup: CDR1 GTSNPN, CDR2 SVGIG (reference sequence). V was trimmed by 0 bases and J by 7 bases, leaving 18 bases between them. The CDR3 extends over 15 amino acids. The CDR3 sequence: CAWSVLSPRVGGYTF. The CDR3 DNA reads as TGTGCCTGGAGTGTGTTGTCGCCCAGGGTAGGTGGCTACACCTTC.

The chain's CDR3 is CASSQQQGATGANVLTF. Written as DNA, the CDR3 is TGTGCCAGCAGTCAACAACAGGGGGCTACTGGGGCCAACGTCCTGACTTTC. V and J are TRBV25-1 and TRBJ2-6; 9 bases fit TRBD1. The CDR3 is 17 amino acids. CDR1 MGHDK and CDR2 SYGVNS come from the germline V gene. Trimming at V came to 5 bases and at J to 2 bases, leaving 7 bases not matched to a gene.

This clone occurred a few times. The rearrangement links TRBV19 to TRBJ1-5, with 9 bases fitting TRBD1. Germline trimming cut 5 bases from V and 6 bases from J; bases unmatched to any gene: 11. Germline assignment: CDR1 LNHDA and CDR2 SQIVND (reference sequence). CDR3 length: 16 residues. The CDR3 DNA reads as TGTGCCAGTAGTTTTATACAGGGGGCGCGGATTCAGCCCCAGCATTTT. It codes for CASSFIQGARIQPQHF.

The chain is built from TRBV5-1 and TRBJ2-1; TRBD1 might be the D (7 bases). CDR3 length: 17 residues. Trimming pared 0 bases from V and 7 bases from J, leaving 20 bases between. CDR1 is SGHRS, CDR2 YFSETQ, per germline. The CDR3 coding sequence is TGCGCCAGCAGCTTGGGACAGGGAGGCCTAGGAGTTAATGAGCAGTTCTTC. Residues: CASSLGQGGLGVNEQFF.